The 6 T cell receptor beta chains in this list originate from one sample, sequenced in a study of cytomegalovirus exposure and HLA in healthy donors. The PCR employed 60 Vbeta primers together with 13 Jbeta primers. Clones were sequenced by immunoSEQ multiplex PCR, and TCRdb holds only the in-frame ones, with some missing. This table holds 84,000 or so clones, more than 60% found once. The sample taken for sequencing was PBMCs. Receptors originate from a human donor in good health.

This clone was recorded once. This chain links TRBV4-3 with TRBJ1-1, with 7 bases aligning to TRBD1. The CDR3 covers 15 residues. Germline V lookup: CDR1 LGHNA, CDR2 YSLEER. Trimming removed 9 bases from V and 2 bases from J; junction bases left unmatched: 12. The CDR3 protein is CASRLSRDRNTEAFF. CDR3 DNA: TGCGCCAGTCGCCTTTCGAGGGACAGAAACACTGAAGCTTTCTTT.

The rearrangement uses TRBV7-9 and TRBJ2-3; perhaps TRBD1 as D (6 bases). Trimming removed 4 bases at V and 3 bases at J, with 17 bases between. CDR1 is SEHNR and CDR2 is FQNEAQ in the germline V gene (reference sequence). The CDR3 extends over 16 amino acids. The CDR3 coding sequence is TGTGCCAGCAGCTCTTCTACAGGGCTCGGGACAGATACGCAGTATTTT. Translated, it gives CASSSSTGLGTDTQYF.

J is TRBJ1-1 and V is TRBV7-9; 9 bases are shared with TRBD1. There are 16 residues in the CDR3. Germline trimming cut 7 bases from V and 10 bases from J; bases unmatched to any gene: 19. CDR1 and CDR2 (germline): SEHNR, FQNEAQ (reference sequence). CDR3 sequence (DNA): TGTGCCAGCACCGAATACGACAGGGGGGCTGCAATCGGAGCTTTCTTT. This translates into CASTEYDRGAAIGAFF.

V gene TRBV6-5 combines with J gene TRBJ2-1; perhaps TRBD1 as D (6 bases). Per the germline V gene, CDR1 is MNHEY and CDR2 is SVGAGI. Trimming removed 8 bases from V and 6 bases from J, with 20 bases in between. This CDR3 contains 15 residues. CDR3 in amino acids: CASSHNRVPGNEQFF. The CDR3 DNA is TGTGCCAGCTCGCACAACAGGGTTCCCGGCAATGAGCAGTTCTTC.

This chain connects TRBV30 to TRBJ1-1, with TRBD1 identical over 9 bases. With 3 bases clipped from V and 10 bases from J, the junction kept 9 bases outside the gene matches. The CDR3 length is 13 residues. Germline CDR1 and CDR2: GTSNPN and SVGIG (reference sequence). The CDR3 region is CAWRSQGAGRAFF. CDR3 bases: TGTGCCTGGAGATCACAGGGGGCCGGAAGAGCTTTCTTT.

Only one count was recorded for this clone. The V gene is TRBV5-1, the J gene TRBJ1-5; D gene ambiguous. CDR3 size: 14 residues. Trimming removed 2 bases from V and 6 bases from J, with 12 bases in between. CDR1 is SGHRS, CDR2 YFSETQ, per germline. The CDR3 nucleotides are TGCGCCAGCAGCTTAGGAGGGTCCGGTCAGCCCCAGCATTTT. Protein: CASSLGGSGQPQHF.